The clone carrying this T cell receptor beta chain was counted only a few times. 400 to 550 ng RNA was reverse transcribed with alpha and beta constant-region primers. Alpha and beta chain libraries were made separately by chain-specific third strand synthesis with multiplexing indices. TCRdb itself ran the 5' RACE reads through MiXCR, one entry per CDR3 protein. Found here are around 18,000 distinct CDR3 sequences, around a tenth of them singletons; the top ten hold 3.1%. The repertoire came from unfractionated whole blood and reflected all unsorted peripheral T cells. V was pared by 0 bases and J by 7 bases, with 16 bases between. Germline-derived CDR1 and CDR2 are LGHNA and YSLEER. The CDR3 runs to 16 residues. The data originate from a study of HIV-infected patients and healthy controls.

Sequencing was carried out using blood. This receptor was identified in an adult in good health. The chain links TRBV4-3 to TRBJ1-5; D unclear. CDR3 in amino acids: CASSQEVTGSGQPQHF. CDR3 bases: TGCGCCAGCAGCCAAGAGGTGACGGGCAGCGGACAGCCCCAGCATTTT.